The 29 T cell receptor beta chains given below trace back to one sample, sequenced in a study of early T cells in non-severe SARS-CoV-2 infection. One entry per CDR3 protein results from TCRdb running MiXCR on the 5' RACE reads. The sample records approximately 110,000 distinct CDR3 sequences, around 14% being singletons. The sample was whole blood. The receptors come from an adult who was a healthcare worker with PCR-confirmed SARS-CoV-2 infection or an uninfected control (not recorded which).

The chain employs TRBV6-8 and TRBJ2-5, with D tentatively TRBD2 (7 bases). V gave up 4 bases and J gave up 4 bases, with 16 bases separating them. The CDR3 is 15 amino acids. The germline V gene has CDR1 MNHGY and CDR2 SAAAGT. CDR3 coding DNA: TGTGCCAGCAGTTGTGCGGGGGCCCTCTCAGAGACCCAGTACTTC. Translation gives CASSCAGALSETQYF.

The V gene is TRBV12-3 or TRBV12-4, the J gene TRBJ1-2; the match to TRBD1 covers 9 bases. The CDR3 is made up of 13 amino acids. The trim removed 7 bases at V and 5 bases at J, leaving 5 bases unmatched. The CDR3 nucleotides are TGTGCCAGCATTAAAGGGACAGGGTATGGCTACACCTTC. Translation: CASIKGTGYGYTF.

This clonotype was picked up a small number of times. V usage is TRBV11-2 and J usage is TRBJ1-1; D may be TRBD1 (5 bases). V lost 6 bases, J lost 1 base, and 9 bases lay in between. The CDR3 extends over 13 amino acids. CDR1 is SGHAT, CDR2 FQNNGV, per germline. In nucleotides, the CDR3 is TGTGCCAGCAGAAAGGGGCGGAACACTGAAGCTTTCTTT. Its translation: CASRKGRNTEAFF.

This clonotype was observed at least ten times. The V gene is TRBV15, the J gene TRBJ2-3; 10 bases fit TRBD2. From germline, CDR1 is LNHNV and CDR2 YYDKDF (reference sequence). V shed 5 bases and J 4 bases; nucleotides not matched to a gene: 9. CDR3 length equals 16 residues. CDR3: CATSSGLAVSADTQYF. The CDR3 DNA follows: TGTGCCACCAGCTCAGGACTAGCGGTATCCGCAGATACGCAGTATTTT.

The chain carries TRBV3-1 and TRBJ1-1; no clear D. Germline loops: CDR1 LGHDT, CDR2 YNNKEL (reference sequence). V lost 2 bases, J lost 0 bases, and 7 bases lay in between. This CDR3 comprises 14 residues. CDR3: CASSQIPMNTEAFF. Here the CDR3 DNA reads TGTGCCAGCAGCCAAATCCCGATGAACACTGAAGCTTTCTTT.

This clonotype showed up many times. This chain connects TRBV5-8 to TRBJ2-7; perhaps D is TRBD1 or TRBD2 (7 bases each). V was trimmed by 4 bases and J by 7 bases, leaving 21 bases between them. The CDR3 loop spans 15 amino acids. Germline CDR1 reads SGHTS; CDR2 reads YDEGEE. Written as DNA, the CDR3 is TGTGCCAGCAGCGCCCTCCGACAGGGAGGGTTAGAGCAGTACTTC. Amino acid sequence: CASSALRQGGLEQYF.

This clonotype came up a few times. This sequence joins TRBV5-1 and TRBJ1-2; D not certain. The CDR3 totals 14 residues. Germline values: CDR1 SGHRS, CDR2 YFSETQ. The V end lost 0 bases, the J end lost 4 bases, and 10 bases lay between the germline ends. The CDR3 protein is CASSLAGSGYGYTF. DNA of the CDR3: TGCGCCAGCAGCTTGGCCGGCAGTGGCTATGGCTACACCTTC.

This clonotype occurred a few times. The J gene is TRBJ2-1, the V gene TRBV3-1; the match to TRBD2 covers 9 bases. V gave up 6 bases and J gave up 5 bases; unmatched junction bases: 5. The CDR3 runs to 14 residues. From germline, CDR1 is LGHDT and CDR2 YNNKEL (reference sequence). The CDR3 spells CASSLLAGDNEQFF. CDR3 in DNA: TGTGCCAGCAGTTTATTAGCGGGGGACAATGAGCAGTTCTTC.

This sequence joins TRBV30 and TRBJ1-1; D call uncertain. Trimming cost V 1 base and J 5 bases, with 17 bases left between them. CDR3 length equals 15 residues. Germline V gene lookup returns CDR1 GTSNPN and CDR2 SVGIG (reference sequence). Here the CDR3 reads CAWSGGPSFKTEAFF. CDR3 nucleotides: TGTGCCTGGAGTGGAGGTCCGTCGTTTAAGACTGAAGCTTTCTTT.

V usage is TRBV19 and J usage is TRBJ2-1; tentatively, D is TRBD1 or TRBD2 (6 bases each). CDR1 LNHDA and CDR2 SQIVND come from the germline V gene (reference sequence). V was trimmed by 5 bases and J by 0 bases, leaving 14 bases between them. This CDR3 contains 16 residues. The CDR3 sequence: CASSSEGGLSYNEQFF. CDR3 DNA: TGTGCCAGTAGTTCCGAAGGGGGGCTCTCCTACAATGAGCAGTTCTTC.

This clonotype showed up many times. This chain links TRBV19 with TRBJ1-5; 8 bases align to TRBD1. The CDR3 sequence is 15 residues long. CDR1 and CDR2 (germline): LNHDA, SQIVND (reference sequence). The J segment lost 4 bases and the V segment lost 4 bases, leaving 6 bases of the junction unmatched. CDR3 residues: CASSTSGGTNQPQHF. In DNA, the CDR3 is TGTGCCAGTAGTACATCAGGGGGCACAAATCAGCCCCAGCATTTT.

This clonotype was found a few times. This chain links TRBV29-1 with TRBJ1-1; 7 bases line up with TRBD1. Germline loops: CDR1 SQVTM, CDR2 ANQGSEA. This CDR3 is 14 amino acids long. V lost 0 bases and J lost 5; bases outside the gene matches: 6. CDR3 DNA: TGCAGCGTTGAAGATCCGACAGGGAAAACTGAAGCTTTCTTT. As protein: CSVEDPTGKTEAFF.

This clonotype has only a few counts. The chain employs TRBV20-1 and TRBJ1-4, with 7 bases identical to TRBD1. Germline V gives CDR1 DFQATT, CDR2 SNEGSKA (reference sequence). The CDR3 contains 13 residues. The ends lost 4 bases at V and 8 bases at J; junction bases unmatched: 7. The CDR3 here is CSANTGVGEKLFF. CDR3 coding DNA: TGCAGTGCTAATACAGGGGTCGGAGAAAAACTGTTTTTT.

The gene calls are TRBV12-3 or TRBV12-4 and TRBJ1-2; 8 nucleotides line up with TRBD1. J was trimmed by 7 bases and V by 5 bases; bases with no gene match: 9. The CDR3 extends over 14 amino acids. CDR3 protein: CASSPGQGAAGYTF. CDR3 in DNA: TGTGCCAGCAGTCCTGGACAGGGAGCGGCTGGCTACACCTTC.

This clonotype was seen ten or more times. The chain carries TRBV12-5 and TRBJ1-1; D is unclear. With 3 bases removed from V and 3 bases from J, the gap between germline ends came to 8 bases. The germline gives CDR1 LGHNT, CDR2 FRNRAP. This CDR3 comprises 13 residues. CDR3 residues: CASGFLKDTEAFF. DNA for the CDR3: TGTGCTAGTGGTTTTTTAAAGGACACTGAAGCTTTCTTT.

This clonotype was counted a few times. The chain combines TRBV5-4 with TRBJ2-1, with 12 bases lining up with TRBD2. The length of the CDR3 is 17 residues. In germline, CDR1 is SGHNT, CDR2 YYREEE (reference sequence). V shed 2 bases, J shed 7 bases, and the junction held 10 bases outside the gene matches. The CDR3 spells CASSFRTTSGGGNEQFF. The CDR3, as DNA: TGTGCCAGCAGCTTTCGCACGACTAGCGGGGGAGGTAATGAGCAGTTCTTC.

The chain has TRBV5-4 and TRBJ2-5; D remains unclear. V lost 4 bases and J lost 5, with 15 bases in between. Germline lookup yields CDR1 SGHNT and CDR2 YYREEE (reference sequence). This CDR3 spans 14 amino acids. CDR3 sequence: CASSDPDRPETQYF. The CDR3 nucleotides are TGTGCCAGCAGCGACCCAGACCGCCCGGAGACCCAGTACTTC.

The chain has TRBV29-1 and TRBJ1-2, with D unclear. Trimming took off 7 bases at V and 5 bases at J, with 11 bases between the two ends. Germline V lookup: CDR1 SQVTM, CDR2 ANQGSEA. This CDR3 has 11 amino acids. The CDR3 reads CSARASYGYTF. The CDR3 coding sequence is TGCAGCGCACGGGCTTCTTATGGCTACACCTTC.

This clonotype has only a few counts. The CDR3 protein is CASSPDRWATNEKLFF. For the CDR3, the DNA is TGTGCCAGCAGCCCAGATCGCTGGGCAACTAATGAAAAACTGTTTTTT. The genes are TRBV7-9 and TRBJ1-4; D ambiguous. Germline lookup yields CDR1 SEHNR and CDR2 FQNEAQ (reference sequence). The CDR3 is made up of 16 amino acids. V was pared by 5 bases and J by 0 bases, with 13 bases between.

The chain recombines TRBV3-1 with TRBJ1-1; perhaps TRBD1 as D (6 bases). Trimming cost V 0 bases and J 8 bases, with 7 bases left between them. CDR3 length: 12 amino acids. From germline, CDR1 is LGHDT and CDR2 YNNKEL (reference sequence). The CDR3 sequence is CASSQEGQEAFF. The CDR3 nucleotides are TGTGCCAGCAGCCAAGAGGGACAAGAAGCTTTCTTT.

V gene TRBV7-3 combines with J gene TRBJ2-3, with D perhaps assigned TRBD1 or TRBD2 (6 bases each). V dropped 2 bases and J dropped 0 bases, with 15 bases sitting between them. This CDR3 has 17 amino acids. The V gene's germline CDR1 is SGHTA and CDR2 FQGTGA. The CDR3 coding sequence is TGTGCCAGCAGCTTAGGGGGGCCAAACCCTAGCACAGATACGCAGTATTTT. Translation: CASSLGGPNPSTDTQYF.

There are many counts of this clonotype. V is TRBV7-3 and J is TRBJ1-1; TRBD1 is a possible D gene (6 bases). Trimming took 5 bases from V and 5 from J, leaving 15 bases between them. Germline V gene data show CDR1 as SGHTA and CDR2 as FQGTGA. The CDR3 runs to 14 residues. The CDR3 nucleotides read TGTGCCAGCAGCCAAGTAGGGGGGGTAACTGAAGCTTTCTTT. It translates to CASSQVGGVTEAFF.

This clonotype has a count of ten or more. The genes are TRBV11-2 and TRBJ2-7; D possibly corresponds to TRBD2 (6 bases). Deletions cut 5 bases from V and 0 bases from J, with 20 bases between. Germline lookup yields CDR1 SGHAT and CDR2 FQNNGV. This CDR3 comprises 17 residues. CDR3 in DNA: TGTGCCAGCAGCCATCAAAGTGGCGGGACCGGCTCCTACGAGCAGTACTTC. Translation: CASSHQSGGTGSYEQYF.

This clonotype was observed a handful of times. The chain is built from TRBV24-1 and TRBJ2-3, with 13 nucleotides matching TRBD2. With V trimmed by 7 bases and J by 5 bases, 2 bases remained unmatched. The CDR3 consists of 14 residues. Germline V gene data show CDR1 as KGHDR and CDR2 as SFDVKD. The CDR3 DNA reads TGTGCCACCAGACGGACTAGCGGGGGAGATACGCAGTATTTT. Amino acid sequence: CATRRTSGGDTQYF.

J is TRBJ2-1 and V is TRBV15; TRBD1 or TRBD2 may be the D gene (5 bases each). V dropped 0 bases and J dropped 5 bases, with 11 bases sitting between them. The CDR3 has 15 amino acids. The germline V gene encodes CDR1 LNHNV and CDR2 YYDKDF (reference sequence). Here the CDR3 reads CATSRDGDRDNEQFF. Here the CDR3 DNA reads TGTGCCACCAGCAGAGATGGGGACCGGGACAATGAGCAGTTCTTC.

This clonotype was seen a few times. The chain recombines TRBV10-3 with TRBJ2-3, with 9 bases that match TRBD1. With V trimmed by 1 base and J by 2 bases, 4 bases remained unmatched. The CDR3 loop spans 16 amino acids. The germline V gene has CDR1 ENHRY and CDR2 SYGVKD. The DNA for the CDR3 is TGTGCCATCAGTGAGTTGACAGGGGGTCCCACAGATACGCAGTATTTT. Its translation is CAISELTGGPTDTQYF.

The sample holds a few counts of this clonotype. V is TRBV29-1 and J is TRBJ2-1, with TRBD2 matching over 11 bases. The germline gives CDR1 SQVTM, CDR2 ANQGSEA. Unmatched junction bases numbered 5, after V lost 1 base and J lost 3 bases. The CDR3 extends over 16 amino acids. In DNA form, the CDR3 reads TGCAGCGTTGAAGGCACTAGCGGGGGTTTCTACAATGAGCAGTTCTTC. Translating it yields CSVEGTSGGFYNEQFF.

This chain uses TRBV9 with TRBJ2-1, with D unclear. V lost 1 base and J lost 2, with 4 bases in between. CDR1 is SGDLS, CDR2 YYNGEE, per germline. The CDR3 is made up of 13 amino acids. Written as DNA, the CDR3 is TGTGCCAGCAGCGTAACAACCTACAATGAGCAGTTCTTC. It yields the protein CASSVTTYNEQFF.

This clonotype was detected ten times or more. One junction end does not reproduce the germline sequence, and a read error may be involved. This chain connects TRBV20-1 to TRBJ1-6; D perhaps matches TRBD1 (5 bases). The CDR3 has 14 residues. The germline V gene has CDR1 DFQATT and CDR2 SNEGSKA (reference sequence). The CDR3 sequence: CSTRPPGMNSPLHF. The CDR3, as DNA: TGCAGTACTAGGCCCCCAGGGATGAATTCACCCCTCCACTTT.